This TCR beta chain was captured in a study of beta chain features in type 1 diabetes. All of the isolated RNA was reverse transcribed, so expressed TCRB transcripts were sequenced. The method was immunoSEQ multiplex PCR; TCRdb's version includes in-frame clones alone and lacks a portion of them. Of over 700,000 clones detected, 17% appear once; the ten largest clones hold around 0.02%. Sequenced material: naive CD4+ T cells from blood. The sequence came from a woman younger than 35 in good health.

The CDR3 DNA sequence: TGCAGTGCTAGAGATGCCGGGGAGCTGTTTTTT. As protein: CSARDAGELFF. The chain couples TRBV20-1 to TRBJ2-2; D remains unclear. Per the germline V gene, CDR1 is DFQATT and CDR2 is SNEGSKA (reference sequence). The V and J ends lost 0 bases and 6 bases respectively, with 2 bases between them. The CDR3 length is 11 residues.